The source of this TCR beta chain is a study of identical twins. Findings of the study overall: Insertions were reduced in abundant cord blood beta clonotypes but not in memory repertoires.

Template switching added a universal primer site, and cDNA bore unique molecular identifiers. One entry per CDR3 protein, called by TCRdb with MiXCR from the 5' RACE reads. The table lists 1.5 million to 2 million distinct CDR3 sequences, around a third of them singletons. This clonotype showed up just a few times. Its specificity is unknown. The sample comprised cord blood. The TCR originated in a newborn girl in good health.

In DNA, the CDR3 is TGTGCCAGCATGAAGGACTCCTACGAGCAGTACTTC. Amino acid sequence: CASMKDSYEQYF. The chain is built from TRBV6-1 and TRBJ2-7; D gene unclear. Germline V gene data show CDR1 as MNHNS and CDR2 as SASEGT. The CDR3 consists of 12 residues. Trimming shortened V by 7 bases and J by 0 bases, and 7 bases separated the two germline ends.